Following are 14 T cell receptor beta chains from one sample sequenced in a study of cytomegalovirus exposure and HLA in healthy donors. Primers for the PCR totalled 60 Vbeta and 13 Jbeta. The repertoire was sequenced with immunoSEQ multiplex PCR; TCRdb's copy has only in-frame clones and lacks some. The table lists 60,000 to 70,000 clones, roughly two thirds of them singletons, with about 3% in the top ten. Sample: PBMCs. These receptor sequences come from a woman in her forties or fifties in good health and CMV-seronegative.

V gene TRBV28 combines with J gene TRBJ2-4; perhaps TRBD1 as D (5 bases). V lost 6 bases and J 6 bases, leaving 27 bases between the germline ends. This CDR3 is 18 amino acids long. From germline, CDR1 is MDHEN and CDR2 SYDVKM. The CDR3, as DNA: TGTGCCAGCAGCCCTCCTGGGGCAAACGGGTATTTGGGAAACATTCAGTACTTC. Translation: CASSPPGANGYLGNIQYF.

The chain employs TRBV28 and TRBJ2-7, with a weak D call TRBD1 (6 bases). Germline-derived CDR1 and CDR2 are MDHEN and SYDVKM. V lost 6 bases and J 2 bases, leaving 23 bases between the germline ends. This CDR3 has 17 amino acids. In nucleotides, the CDR3 is TGTGCCAGCAGCCCTATGGCTGGGGGCGGTTCCGCCTACGAGCAGTACTTC. This gives the protein CASSPMAGGGSAYEQYF.

This clone was seen only a few times. V usage is TRBV18 and J usage is TRBJ2-7; the match to TRBD1 covers 10 bases. This CDR3 spans 14 amino acids. The V gene end was trimmed by 3 bases and the J gene end by 2 bases; junction bases not matched to a gene: 1. In germline, CDR1 is KGHSH, CDR2 LQKENI. This chain's CDR3 is CASSPGQGTYEQYF. In nucleotides, the CDR3 is TGTGCCAGCTCACCGGGACAGGGGACCTACGAGCAGTACTTC.

This chain uses TRBV5-1 with TRBJ1-1; D gene ambiguous. This CDR3 is 11 amino acids long. V lost 2 bases and J lost 6, with 5 bases in between. Germline V CDR1 and CDR2: SGHRS, YFSETQ. The DNA of the CDR3 is TGCGCCAGCAGCTTTGGGCCTGAAGCTTTCTTT. It encodes CASSFGPEAFF.

The chain joins TRBV9 to TRBJ2-7; TRBD2 might be the D (6 bases). Germline loops: CDR1 SGDLS, CDR2 YYNGEE. The V end lost 4 bases, the J end lost 3 bases, and 14 bases lay between the germline ends. The CDR3 runs 14 residues. As DNA, the CDR3 is TGTGCCAGCAGCCCCCACTCGGGGGACTACGAGCAGTACTTC. It is translated as CASSPHSGDYEQYF.

This clone was counted only a few times. The germline gene is not matched at one end of the junction; a read error may be the cause. The CDR3 here is CDSSLRGNTEAFF. CDR3 nucleotides: TGTGACAGCAGCTTACGGGGGAACACTGAAGCTTTCTTT. V and J are TRBV7-9 and TRBJ1-1; D ambiguous. Germline V CDR1 and CDR2: SEHNR, FQNEAQ (reference sequence). CDR3 length: 13 amino acids.

V and J are TRBV28 and TRBJ2-3, with D perhaps TRBD1 (6 bases). CDR1 MDHEN and CDR2 SYDVKM come from the germline V gene. This CDR3 is built from 15 residues. Trimming shortened V by 6 bases and J by 2 bases, and 15 bases separated the two germline ends. The CDR3 nucleotides read TGTGCCAGCAGCCAAACGGGACACCTCACAGATACGCAGTATTTT. This encodes CASSQTGHLTDTQYF.

In DNA, the CDR3 is TGTGCCAGCAGTTCCCCGGCCGGGTACACTGAAGCTTTCTTT. Amino acid sequence: CASSSPAGYTEAFF. This chain connects TRBV28 to TRBJ1-1; D is unclear. Trimming removed 4 bases at V and 3 bases at J, with 12 bases between. This CDR3 is built from 14 residues. The germline gives CDR1 MDHEN, CDR2 SYDVKM.

This clone has a single count. The V and J genes are TRBV18 and TRBJ2-7; TRBD1 matches 9 bases. Looked up from germline, CDR1 is KGHSH and CDR2 is LQKENI. This CDR3 comprises 16 residues. V was clipped by 2 bases and J by 5 bases; unmatched bases: 10. CDR3 bases: TGTGCCAGCTCACCATACGGGACAGGGTTCAAGAACGAGCAGTACTTC. Translation: CASSPYGTGFKNEQYF. The whole variable domain, remainder taken from reference TRBV18 and TRBJ2-7, is NAGVMQNPRHLVRRRGQEARLRCSPMKGHSHVYWYRQLPEEGLKFMVYLQKENIIDESGMPKERFSAEFPKEGPSILRIQQVVRGDSAAYFCASSPYGTGFKNEQYFGPGTRLTVT.

The V gene is TRBV19, the J gene TRBJ2-3; TRBD2 might be the D (5 bases). The CDR3 spans 16 residues. Germline V CDR1 and CDR2: LNHDA, SQIVND (reference sequence). V was cut by 0 bases and J by 2 bases, with 12 bases left in between. Written as DNA, the CDR3 is TGTGCCAGTAGTATAGATCAGGAGGCCATCACAGATACGCAGTATTTT. This codes for CASSIDQEAITDTQYF.

The rearrangement links TRBV15 to TRBJ1-4; 7 bases line up with TRBD1. This CDR3 has 17 amino acids. The V segment lost 1 base and the J segment 4 bases; nucleotides outside the gene matches: 9. Germline CDR1 and CDR2: LNHNV and YYDKDF (reference sequence). The CDR3 protein is CATSRGTTGAHNEKLFF. In nucleotides, the CDR3 is TGTGCCACCAGCAGAGGCACTACAGGGGCCCATAATGAAAAACTGTTTTTT.

The gene calls are TRBV6-6 and TRBJ1-2; 9 nucleotides line up with TRBD1. V trimming: 11 bases; J trimming: 2 bases; junction bases outside the gene matches: 9. The germline V gene has CDR1 MNHNY and CDR2 SVGAGI (reference sequence). There are 14 residues in the CDR3. The CDR3 DNA sequence: TGTGCCGTCGGAGGGGACAGGGACAACTATGGCTACACCTTC. This gives the protein CAVGGDRDNYGYTF.

The J gene is TRBJ2-2, the V gene TRBV6-6; a possible D gene is TRBD2 (6 bases). Trimming stripped 2 bases from V and 7 bases from J, with 8 bases between. CDR1 is MNHNY and CDR2 is SVGAGI in the germline V gene (reference sequence). The length of the CDR3 is 13 residues. This CDR3 is CASSYRRDGELFF. The CDR3 nucleotides are TGTGCCAGCAGTTACAGGCGGGACGGGGAGCTGTTTTTT.

The chain couples TRBV2 to TRBJ2-4; TRBD1 aligns across 7 bases. CDR1 is SNHLY and CDR2 is FYNNEI in the germline V gene. The CDR3 length is 13 residues. The J segment lost 8 bases and the V segment lost 7 bases, leaving 8 bases of the junction unmatched. The CDR3: CASTLTGVDIQYF. The CDR3 DNA reads as TGTGCCAGCACCTTAACAGGGGTGGACATTCAGTACTTC.